This TCR beta chain originates from a study of PD-1 blockade in classical Hodgkin lymphoma. General observations from the study: The origin of the repertoire differences remains undefined, with disease activity or prior therapy as possible causes.

This clone was detected only once. Its antigen is unknown. Method: immunoSEQ multiplex PCR; TCRdb's copy keeps in-frame clones and lacks some. The profile shows some 34,000 clones, about 89% of them singletons. V was clipped by 0 bases and J by 0 bases, with 12 bases between them. CDR1 LNHDA and CDR2 SQIVND come from the germline V gene (reference sequence). This CDR3 region has 17 residues. Time point of the sample: newly diagnosed, previously untreated cHL patient sample. Negative selection with magnetic separation was used to purify CD4+ T cells from thawed PBMCs. Acting as the comparison were PBMCs from newly diagnosed, untreated classical Hodgkin lymphoma.

Sample: CD4+ T cells from blood. This clonotype originated in a human donor with classical Hodgkin lymphoma. The chain links TRBV19 to TRBJ2-1, with D uncertain. CDR3 in amino acids: CASSIDGIPSSYNEQFF. CDR3 in DNA: TGTGCCAGTAGTATAGACGGCATTCCGAGCTCCTACAATGAGCAGTTCTTC.